The rows below give T cell receptor beta chains drawn from one sample of a study of cytomegalovirus exposure and HLA in healthy donors. TCRdb keeps only in-frame clones here, not all; method: immunoSEQ multiplex PCR. Here the sample spans about 190,000 clones, about four fifths being singletons. Sequencing was done on a sample of PBMCs. Receptors originate from a woman in her forties or fifties in good health and CMV-seronegative. The CDR3 runs from the conserved cysteine through the conserved F or W. A D gene is named only where the DNA matches it firmly. Clone size, where shown, is once, few, many, or a class for clones that have expanded.

>TRBD2|TRBJ2-3|-|TRBV9
TGTGCCAGCAGCCCTAGCGGGGGGGAGGCAGATACGCAGTATTTT
CASSPSGGEADTQYF
>-|TRBJ1-2|few|TRBV6-5
TGTGCCAGCAGCTTAGGGGTCTATGGCTACACCTTC
CASSLGVYGYTF
>TRBD1|TRBJ1-1|-|TRBV6-5
TGTGCCAGCAGTTTGACAGGGACCTACACTGAAGCTTTCTTT
CASSLTGTYTEAFF
>TRBD1|TRBJ1-5|-|TRBV18
TGTGCCAGCTCACGGGGACAGGGGAATCAGCCCCAGCATTTT
CASSRGQGNQPQHF
>-|TRBJ1-3|-|TRBV6-5
TGTGCCAGCAGTTACTCCCCGCCAGTCTCTGGAAACACCATATATTTT
CASSYSPPVSGNTIYF
>TRBD1|TRBJ1-1|-|TRBV28
TGTGCCAGCAGTTTACCACTGGGACAGGGGGCAAATGCTTTCTTT
CASSLPLGQGANAFF
>-|TRBJ2-2|-|TRBV6-4
TGTGCCAGCAGCCCCGGACAGCCGAACACCGGGGAGCTGTTTTTT
CASSPGQPNTGELFF
>-|TRBJ1-5|once|TRBV21-1
TGCCGACAGGGCGCCGACTATAGCAATCAGCCCCAGCATTTT
CRQGADYSNQPQHF
>TRBD1|TRBJ2-3|few|TRBV9
TGTGCCAGCAGCACCAGGGGGCAGCGCACAGATACGCAGTATTTT
CASSTRGQRTDTQYF
>-|TRBJ1-5|-|TRBV10-3
TGTGCCATCAGTGAGTCCCGCGGGGGCACAGGTGGGGGCAATCAGCCCCAGCATTTT
CAISESRGGTGGGNQPQHF
>TRBD1|TRBJ1-1|-|TRBV14
TGTGCCAGCAGGCGGACAGGGGGAGTGAACACTGAAGCTTTCTTT
CASRRTGGVNTEAFF
>-|TRBJ2-3|-|TRBV5-1
TGCGCCAGCAGTGACGGGGGAACAGATACGCAGTATTTT
CASSDGGTDTQYF
>TRBD1|TRBJ2-7|-|TRBV7-8
TGTGCCAGCAGCCCCGGGACAGGGGTGGCTCACGAGCAGTACTTC
CASSPGTGVAHEQYF
>-|TRBJ2-7|-|TRBV6-5
TGTGCCAGCAGTTTCTCTAGCGGAGGGGGCTTGTACGAGCAGTACTTC
CASSFSSGGGLYEQYF
>TRBD2|TRBJ2-3|-|TRBV9
TGTGCCAGCAGCGCGGGGGGGATCGATACGCAGTATTTT
CASSAGGIDTQYF
>TRBD2|TRBJ2-7|-|TRBV10-2
TGCGCCAGCGAGGGACTAGCGGATTCCTACGAGCAGTACTTC
CASEGLADSYEQYF
>-|TRBJ2-4|-|TRBV7-2
TGTGCCAGCAGCTTATCTCAGGGCTGGGCCAAAAACATTCAGTACTTC
CASSLSQGWAKNIQYF
>-|TRBJ1-2|-|TRBV21-1
TGTGCCAGCAGGTTCGCCATGCGGAGAGGGGGAGTAAAAGGCTACACCTTC
CASRFAMRRGGVKGYTF
>-|TRBJ2-7|few|TRBV5-1
TGCGCCAGCAACTTGGAGGCAGGCCTAAGCTCCTACGAGCAGTACTTC
CASNLEAGLSSYEQYF
>TRBD2|TRBJ2-1|-|TRBV2
TGTGCCAGCAAGACTAGCGGGGGGCACAATGAGCAGTTCTTC
CASKTSGGHNEQFF
>TRBD2|TRBJ2-3|few|TRBV14
TGTGCCAGCAGCCAAACGGGGGGGACTAGCACAGATACGCAGTATTTT
CASSQTGGTSTDTQYF
>-|TRBJ1-1|-|TRBV2
TGTGCCAGCAGGGGGGGAATGAACACTGAGGCTTTCTTT
CASRGGMNTEAFF
>-|TRBJ1-6|-|TRBV2
TGTGCCAGCAGTGAAGCCTATCGGGGAGCGCGCCCCCTCCACTTT
CASSEAYRGARPLHF
>-|TRBJ2-7|-|TRBV19
TGTGCCAGTAGTATAGCGGGGGGCGGCTCCTACGAGCAGTACTTC
CASSIAGGGSYEQYF
>TRBD2|TRBJ2-7|-|TRBV5-6
TGTGCCAGCAGCCTTCGGACTAGCGGGAGATACGAGCAGTACTTC
CASSLRTSGRYEQYF
>TRBD1|TRBJ1-4|-|TRBV14
TGTGCCAGCAGCCAAGTAACAGGGGGAACTAATGAAAAACTGTTTTTT
CASSQVTGGTNEKLFF
>TRBD1|TRBJ1-5|-|TRBV28
TGTGCCAGCAGGAAGCCGGACAGGGGAGGCAATCAGCCCCAGCATTTT
CASRKPDRGGNQPQHF
>-|TRBJ1-1|-|TRBV29-1
TGCAGCGTCCCGACAGGAGAAAACACTGAAGCTTTCTTT
CSVPTGENTEAFF
>-|TRBJ1-1|-|TRBV30
TGTGCCTGGAGCCGGGGGGGAAACACTGAAGCTTTCTTT
CAWSRGGNTEAFF
>TRBD1|TRBJ2-7|-|TRBV4-2
TGTGCCAGCAGCCAATTCTACAGGGGTACCGCCGGGGACGAGCAGTACTTC
CASSQFYRGTAGDEQYF
>TRBD1|TRBJ2-7|-|TRBV29-1
TGCAGCGTTTCGGGACAGCCTTACGAGCAGTACTTC
CSVSGQPYEQYF
>-|TRBJ2-3|-|TRBV5-1
TGCGCCAGCACCGGAACCGGGATCGCAGATACGCAGTATTTT
CASTGTGIADTQYF
>-|TRBJ1-5|-|TRBV18
TGTGCCAGCTCACGTCAGGGGCAAGGTCAGCCCCAGCATTTT
CASSRQGQGQPQHF
>-|TRBJ1-1|-|TRBV7-2
TGTGCCAGCAGCTTAGGACCGACAGGGAACACTGAAGCTTTCTTT
CASSLGPTGNTEAFF
>TRBD2|TRBJ2-3|-|TRBV15
TGTGCCACCAGCAGAGATGCACTAGCGGGAGCCGAGAGGGATACGCAGTATTTT
CATSRDALAGAERDTQYF
>-|TRBJ1-2|-|TRBV4-2
TGTGCCAGCAGCCAAGAGGGGGACACAGACTATGGCTACACCTTC
CASSQEGDTDYGYTF
>-|TRBJ2-1|-|TRBV6-6
TGTGCCAGCAGCCACGGGGGTGGGAATGAGCAGTTCTTC
CASSHGGGNEQFF
>TRBD1|TRBJ2-7|-|TRBV27
TGTGCCAGCAGTTTAAAGGCCTCGACAGGGGCTTCCTACGAGCAGTACTTC
CASSLKASTGASYEQYF
>TRBD2|TRBJ2-1|-|TRBV5-1
TGCGCCAGCAGCGTGGGAAGACTAGCGTTATACAATGAGCAGTTCTTC
CASSVGRLALYNEQFF
>TRBD1|TRBJ2-7|-|TRBV7-9
TGTGCCAGCAGCCCCCGGACAGGTCACTACGAGCAGTACTTC
CASSPRTGHYEQYF
>-|TRBJ2-1|-|TRBV5-4
TGTGCCAGCAGCCTCCCTTCCGGGAGTGTCAATGAGCAGTTCTTC
CASSLPSGSVNEQFF
>-|TRBJ2-7|-|TRBV5-1
TGCGCCAGCAGCTTAACACAGGGCCTGTACGAGCAGTACTTC
CASSLTQGLYEQYF